Given below is one T cell receptor (beta chain) in context. The CDR3 totals 14 residues. CDR1 MNHEY and CDR2 SVGEGT come from the germline V gene. V shed 4 bases and J shed 2 bases, with 11 bases lying between them. These data originate in a study of response to subunit inactivated influenza vaccine. TCRdb recomputed calls from the RT-PCR reads with MiXCR, one row per CDR3 protein. The sample carries 540,000 or so distinct CDR3 sequences, roughly 13% recorded once. The receptor comes from a man aged 50 to 60 who received an inactivated influenza vaccine. The V call is TRBV6-2 or TRBV6-3, the J call TRBJ2-5, with a possible D match to TRBD2 (5 bases). Here the sequenced sample was PBMCs from blood, taken roughly 6 weeks after vaccination. The DNA for the CDR3 is TGTGCCAGCAGTTTCGGAGGACCTCAAGAGACCCAGTACTTC. Protein sequence: CASSFGGPQETQYF.